Given below is one T cell receptor (beta chain) in context. This record belongs to a study of blood T cell repertoires in COVID-19. Study-wide background: From the United States, Italy and Spain came samples of acute and convalescent COVID-19. Nucleic acid was either cDNA or gDNA, and it came from T cells, B-cell-depleted T cells, or PBMCs.

Germline CDR1 MNHEY, CDR2 SVGAGI. V shed 7 bases and J shed 0 bases, with 7 bases lying between them. The CDR3 is 14 residues long. The Seattle site enrolled patients during active infection and followed them longitudinally. In the study's own analysis: The assay estimated nucleated cells by amplifying reference gene primers. Profiled with immunoSEQ multiplex PCR; TCRdb holds only in-frame clones, not every one. That table furnishes V, J and clone size, whereas the DNA furnished D and trimming. The data contain around 360,000 clones, around 87% of them singletons. The source material was peripheral blood. The sequence derives from a woman aged 25 to 39 with COVID-19, enrolled during active disease. This sequence joins TRBV6-5 and TRBJ1-6, with no clear D. The CDR3 here is CASTGSSYNSPLHF. The CDR3 bases are TGTGCCAGCACGGGGAGCTCCTATAATTCACCCCTCCACTTT.